The 24 T cell receptor beta chains below come from one sample, sequenced in a study of T cells after yellow fever vaccination. TCRdb analysed the 5' RACE reads with MiXCR anew, one entry per CDR3 protein. The sample yields some 200,000 distinct CDR3 sequences, 3% to 4% seen once. This specimen consisted of CD4+ T cells sorted from PBMCs, obtained 10 days after the yellow fever booster vaccination. The origin of the receptors is a man in his late teens or twenties who received the YFV17D yellow fever vaccine.

This clonotype was recorded at least ten times. CDR3 DNA: TGTGCCAGCAGCACGGTGGCGGCTGGGAACTATGGCTACACCTTC. As protein: CASSTVAAGNYGYTF. This sequence joins TRBV5-6 and TRBJ1-2; no definite D call. The CDR3 runs to 15 residues. Trimming left V 4 bases short and J 2 bases short, with 15 bases between. CDR1 and CDR2 from the germline V gene are SGHDT and YYEEEE.

This clonotype was counted a few times. The chain is built from TRBV3-1 and TRBJ1-4, with D possibly TRBD1 on 6 matching bases. Germline-derived CDR1 and CDR2 are LGHDT and YNNKEL (reference sequence). V was clipped by 3 bases and J by 8 bases, with 16 bases between them. The CDR3 is made up of 15 amino acids. CDR3 residues: CASSQMGALWEKLFF. In DNA, the CDR3 is TGTGCCAGCAGCCAGATGGGGGCTTTATGGGAAAAACTGTTTTTT.

This clonotype was seen repeatedly, ten times or more. The gene calls are TRBV6-2 or TRBV6-3 and TRBJ2-6, with TRBD2 matching 7 bases. The length of the CDR3 is 15 residues. V lost 2 bases and J lost 5; bases outside the gene matches: 3. Germline lookup yields CDR1 MNHEY and CDR2 SVGEGT. The CDR3 loop is CASSYRGVRANVLTF. As DNA, the CDR3 is TGTGCCAGCAGTTACCGGGGGGTCCGGGCCAACGTCCTGACTTTC.

This clonotype was seen only a few times. The chain has TRBV29-1 and TRBJ1-1, with TRBD1 matching 10 bases. With 6 bases clipped from V and 0 bases from J, the junction kept 10 bases outside the gene matches. Germline V gene sequence: CDR1 SQVTM, CDR2 ANQGSEA. The CDR3 runs 16 residues. The CDR3 region is CSVMDRGGIMNTEAFF. CDR3 sequence (DNA): TGCAGCGTCATGGACAGGGGGGGGATTATGAACACTGAAGCTTTCTTT.

This clonotype was seen a few times. The chain links TRBV10-3 to TRBJ2-7; perhaps TRBD2 as D (6 bases). CDR3 length: 13 residues. Germline assignment: CDR1 ENHRY and CDR2 SYGVKD. V was clipped by 5 bases and J by 5 bases, with 13 bases between them. CDR3 in amino acids: CAISRSGEDEQYV. CDR3 nucleotide sequence: TGTGCCATCAGTCGGTCGGGGGAGGACGAGCAGTACGTC.

This clonotype showed up many times. The V gene is TRBV29-1, the J gene TRBJ1-1; D remains unclear. In germline, CDR1 is SQVTM, CDR2 ANQGSEA. The CDR3 totals 10 residues. The CDR3 nucleotides are TGCATGGTTACGAACACTGAAGCTTTCTTT. Translation: CMVTNTEAFF.

This clonotype showed up many times. The J gene is TRBJ1-5, the V gene TRBV20-1, with D possibly being TRBD1 (5 bases). V was clipped by 2 bases and J by 5 bases, with 13 bases between them. The CDR3 has 14 residues. Germline V gene lookup returns CDR1 DFQATT and CDR2 SNEGSKA (reference sequence). CDR3 residues: CSARSARVDQPQHF. As DNA, the CDR3 is TGCAGTGCTAGATCCGCCAGGGTGGATCAGCCCCAGCATTTT.

In this sample, this clonotype turned up a few times. The J gene is TRBJ1-3, the V gene TRBV4-3; D unresolved. The CDR3 contains 17 residues. The germline CDR1 and CDR2 sequences are LGHNA and YSLEER. Deletions cut 0 bases from V and 6 bases from J, with 18 bases between. CDR3 sequence: CASSQDPLWQLKNTIYF. The DNA for the CDR3 is TGCGCCAGCAGCCAAGACCCCCTCTGGCAGCTTAAAAACACCATATATTTT.

This clonotype was detected many times. The chain combines TRBV20-1 with TRBJ2-5; D perhaps matches TRBD2 (6 bases). The CDR3 loop spans 13 amino acids. Germline V gene lookup returns CDR1 DFQATT and CDR2 SNEGSKA (reference sequence). Trimming left V 5 bases short and J 5 bases short, with 15 bases between. This chain's CDR3 is CSAGSGAGETQYF. CDR3 DNA sequence: TGCAGTGCTGGGAGTGGGGCGGGGGAGACCCAGTACTTC.

This clonotype was seen at least ten times. This rearrangement joins TRBV15 to TRBJ2-2; 8 bases are a match to TRBD1. Germline V gives CDR1 LNHNV, CDR2 YYDKDF (reference sequence). V gave up 5 bases and J gave up 5 bases; unmatched junction bases: 16. This CDR3 is 18 amino acids long. The CDR3 loop is CATSYRSDRVLGTGELFF. The CDR3 bases are TGTGCCACCAGCTACCGCTCGGACAGGGTGTTGGGAACCGGGGAGCTGTTTTTT.

In its sample, this clonotype was seen a few times. V and J are TRBV29-1 and TRBJ1-1; D unclear. This CDR3 region has 13 residues. Germline V CDR1 and CDR2: SQVTM, ANQGSEA. Trimming shortened V by 3 bases and J by 0 bases, and 8 bases separated the two germline ends. The CDR3 reads CSVERAVNTEAFF. CDR3 coding DNA: TGCAGCGTTGAGAGAGCCGTGAACACTGAAGCTTTCTTT.

The CDR3: CASEGTRGGYTF. The CDR3 region has the DNA TGTGCCAGCGAGGGGACCCGGGGGGGCTACACCTTC. The genes are TRBV28 and TRBJ1-2; D might be TRBD1 (5 bases). The germline V gene has CDR1 MDHEN and CDR2 SYDVKM. This CDR3 region has 12 residues. V lost 8 bases and J lost 8, with 15 bases in between.

The chain uses TRBV2 and TRBJ1-5, with D hard to call. Germline V gene lookup returns CDR1 SNHLY and CDR2 FYNNEI. This CDR3 has 15 amino acids. Trimming cost V 4 bases and J 3 bases, with 13 bases left between them. The CDR3 region is CASSGPGGFNQPQHF. The CDR3 DNA sequence: TGTGCCAGCAGTGGGCCCGGCGGTTTCAATCAGCCCCAGCATTTT.

This clonotype was seen at least ten times. This chain connects TRBV5-1 to TRBJ2-5; 7 positions match TRBD2. V shed 2 bases and J 5 bases; nucleotides not matched to a gene: 6. The CDR3 contains 14 residues. Germline loops: CDR1 SGHRS, CDR2 YFSETQ. In nucleotides, the CDR3 is TGCGCCAGCAGCTTTCTGGGGGGGACGGAGACCCAGTACTTC. It specifies CASSFLGGTETQYF.

This clonotype showed up just a few times. This chain links TRBV10-1 with TRBJ2-7, with D perhaps matching TRBD2 (7 bases). Germline V lookup: CDR1 WNHNN, CDR2 SYGVQD (reference sequence). The CDR3 is 14 amino acids. V lost 2 bases to trimming and J lost 5 bases, with 13 bases between them. The CDR3 DNA is TGCGCCAGCAGTGAGAGGGGGGGGCCCCACGAGCAGTACTTC. This encodes CASSERGGPHEQYF.

This clonotype showed up many times. The chain combines TRBV20-1 with TRBJ1-4, with D possibly matching TRBD1 (5 bases). This CDR3 has 13 amino acids. Germline lookup yields CDR1 DFQATT and CDR2 SNEGSKA (reference sequence). V lost 4 bases and J 8 bases, leaving 14 bases between the germline ends. The CDR3 reads CSANGGPVEKLFF. The CDR3 nucleotides are TGCAGTGCTAACGGGGGTCCCGTGGAAAAACTGTTTTTT.

In this sample, this clonotype turned up a few times. The V gene is TRBV9, the J gene TRBJ1-1; D is ambiguous. CDR1 is SGDLS and CDR2 is YYNGEE in the germline V gene. V shed 0 bases and J shed 1 base, with 7 bases lying between them. This CDR3 has 14 residues. CDR3 region: CASSVEVRNTEAFF. The CDR3 nucleotides are TGTGCCAGCAGCGTAGAGGTAAGGAACACTGAAGCTTTCTTT.

The table lists this clonotype with many counts. The chain combines TRBV18 with TRBJ2-3; D call uncertain. The V end lost 5 bases, the J end lost 1 base, and 10 bases lay between the germline ends. Germline assignment: CDR1 KGHSH and CDR2 LQKENI. There are 14 residues in the CDR3. In DNA, the CDR3 is TGTGCCAGCTCAACTTCCCGGGGCACAGATACGCAGTATTTT. Translated, it gives CASSTSRGTDTQYF.

Worth noting for this clonotype: A single base separates this from a much larger clone, so it may be a read error. The gene calls are TRBV12-3 or TRBV12-4 and TRBJ2-2; TRBD2 aligns across 13 bases. The CDR3 is 18 amino acids. The trim removed 5 bases at V and 4 bases at J, leaving 10 bases unmatched. The CDR3 nucleotides read TGTGCCAGCAGTCCGAGGACTAGCGGGGGTAGGATCACCGGGGAGCTGTTTTTT. This encodes CASSPRTSGGRITGELFF.

J is TRBJ2-1 and V is TRBV7-2; D could derive from TRBD1 or TRBD2 (5 bases each). Trimming took 3 bases from V and 9 from J, leaving 12 bases between them. The CDR3 is 13 residues long. From germline, CDR1 is SGHTA and CDR2 FQGNSA. The CDR3 region is CASSFSQAGEQFF. CDR3 DNA sequence: TGTGCCAGCAGCTTCTCACAGGCGGGTGAGCAGTTCTTC.

The chain is built from TRBV15 and TRBJ1-2; 7 bases are shared with TRBD1. The CDR3 extends over 18 amino acids. The trim removed 1 base at V and 4 bases at J, leaving 15 bases unmatched. Germline-derived CDR1 and CDR2 are LNHNV and YYDKDF (reference sequence). The CDR3 region is CATSRGSDRAKSVYGYTF. The CDR3 bases are TGTGCCACCAGCAGAGGAAGCGACAGGGCCAAAAGCGTCTATGGCTACACCTTC.

In this sample, this clonotype turned up many times. This chain joins TRBV7-2 and TRBJ2-1; TRBD1 might be the D (6 bases). Trimming removed 3 bases from V and 0 bases from J, with 18 bases in between. This CDR3 region has 18 residues. Germline loops: CDR1 SGHTA, CDR2 FQGNSA. The DNA of the CDR3 is TGTGCCAGCAGCTTCAATACTGTGGGGGCCTACTCCTACAATGAGCAGTTCTTC. It yields the protein CASSFNTVGAYSYNEQFF.

The rearrangement links TRBV11-3 to TRBJ2-5, with no clear D. The CDR3 runs 15 residues. Germline V gene sequence: CDR1 SGHNT, CDR2 YENEEA. Trimming removed 1 base at V and 5 bases at J, with 14 bases between. The CDR3 loop reads CASSLGSGVLETQYF. The CDR3 bases are TGTGCCAGCAGCTTAGGGTCCGGTGTATTGGAGACCCAGTACTTC.

This clonotype showed up just a few times. This chain joins TRBV19 and TRBJ2-6; possible D gene TRBD2, 5 bases. The CDR3 consists of 15 residues. From germline, CDR1 is LNHDA and CDR2 SQIVND (reference sequence). The germline V and J ends were trimmed by 6 bases and 0 bases, with 9 bases remaining between them. The CDR3 sequence: CASSGVSSGANVLTF. CDR3 nucleotides: TGTGCCAGTAGCGGGGTCAGCTCTGGGGCCAACGTCCTGACTTTC.